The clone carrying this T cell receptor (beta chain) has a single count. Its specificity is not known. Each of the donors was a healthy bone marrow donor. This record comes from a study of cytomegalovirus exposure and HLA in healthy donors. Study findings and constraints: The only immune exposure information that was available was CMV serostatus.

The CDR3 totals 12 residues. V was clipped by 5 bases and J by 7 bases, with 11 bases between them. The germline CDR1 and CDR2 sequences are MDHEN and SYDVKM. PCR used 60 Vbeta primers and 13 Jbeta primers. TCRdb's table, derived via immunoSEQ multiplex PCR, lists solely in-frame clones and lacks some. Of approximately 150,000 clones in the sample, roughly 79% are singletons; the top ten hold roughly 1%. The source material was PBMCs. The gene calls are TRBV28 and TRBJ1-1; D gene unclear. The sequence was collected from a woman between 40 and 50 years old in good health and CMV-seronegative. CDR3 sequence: CASSPLQFEAFF. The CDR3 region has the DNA TGTGCCAGCAGTCCGCTCCAGTTTGAAGCTTTCTTT.